Below are 29 T cell receptor beta chains sequenced from a single sample in a study of blood T cell repertoires in COVID-19. The protocol was immunoSEQ multiplex PCR, while the TCRdb copy is restricted to in-frame clones and leaves out a portion. The sample yields about 250,000 clones, roughly 88% seen once. Material for sequencing was peripheral blood. Source of these receptors: a man older than 75 with acute or convalescent COVID-19.

The CDR3 is CASSPSAGGLQETQYF. DNA of the CDR3: TGTGCCAGCTCACCATCGGCGGGGGGTCTCCAAGAGACCCAGTACTTC. This chain uses TRBV18 with TRBJ2-5; 8 bases are a match to TRBD2. Germline CDR1 and CDR2: KGHSH and LQKENI. Trimming at V came to 2 bases and at J to 1 base, leaving 6 bases not matched to a gene. This CDR3 has 16 residues.

V and J are TRBV6-2 or TRBV6-3 and TRBJ2-2; weak D call: TRBD1 (5 bases). This CDR3 has 14 residues. Deletions cut 5 bases from V and 4 bases from J, with 11 bases between. Per germline, CDR1 MNHEY and CDR2 SVGEGT. CDR3 protein: CASSQGVITGELFF. The DNA of the CDR3 is TGTGCCAGCAGTCAGGGCGTTATCACCGGGGAGCTGTTTTTT.

This sequence joins TRBV4-2 and TRBJ1-1, with D uncertain. In germline, CDR1 is LGHNA, CDR2 YNFKEQ. Trimming removed 3 bases at V and 2 bases at J, with 10 bases between. CDR3 length: 14 residues. The CDR3 bases are TGTGCCAGCAGCCATCCCGGGGAAAACACTGAAGCTTTCTTT. This sequence encodes CASSHPGENTEAFF.

This clone was seen just once. The chain carries TRBV7-3 and TRBJ2-2; a weak D match, TRBD2 (6 bases). CDR3 size: 15 residues. The germline V gene encodes CDR1 SGHTA and CDR2 FQGTGA. Trimming removed 5 bases from V and 3 bases from J, with 13 bases in between. The DNA for the CDR3 is TGTGCCAGCAGCCCAACCGGGACTGACACCGGGGAGCTGTTTTTT. It is translated as CASSPTGTDTGELFF.

This clone appeared a single time. The rearrangement joins TRBV7-2 to TRBJ2-3; 7 bases fit TRBD1. Germline assignment: CDR1 SGHTA and CDR2 FQGNSA. V trimming: 1 base; J trimming: 3 bases; junction bases outside the gene matches: 1. CDR3 length: 14 amino acids. CDR3: CASSLVQGTDTQYF. The CDR3 DNA is TGTGCCAGCAGCTTAGTACAGGGGACAGATACGCAGTATTTT.

The rearrangement joins TRBV7-2 to TRBJ1-1; D may be TRBD1 (6 bases). In germline, CDR1 is SGHTA, CDR2 FQGNSA. V was cut by 6 bases and J by 1 base, with 9 bases left in between. The CDR3 is 13 residues long. DNA for the CDR3: TGTGCCAGCAGTGGACAGCCGAACACTGAAGCTTTCTTT. Its translation is CASSGQPNTEAFF.

The CDR3 DNA reads as TGTGCCAGCAGCTTAATGGGACAGGGCACAGATACGCAGTATTTT. Translating gives CASSLMGQGTDTQYF. The chain carries TRBV7-3 and TRBJ2-3; 8 bases map to TRBD1. The ends lost 1 base at V and 1 base at J; junction bases unmatched: 1. The CDR3 spans 15 residues. The germline V gene encodes CDR1 SGHTA and CDR2 FQGTGA.

The chain couples TRBV12-3 or TRBV12-4 to TRBJ1-4; D call uncertain. Trimming cost V 3 bases and J 10 bases, with 9 bases left between them. The length of the CDR3 is 12 residues. The CDR3 spells CASSFREGKLFF. The CDR3, as DNA: TGTGCCAGCAGTTTTCGGGAGGGAAAACTGTTTTTT.

The chain carries TRBV6-6 and TRBJ2-3; the match to TRBD2 covers 7 bases. The CDR3 covers 15 residues. Germline loops: CDR1 MNHNY, CDR2 SVGAGI (reference sequence). V was pared by 7 bases and J by 1 base, with 8 bases of the junction left unmatched. CDR3 coding DNA: TGTGCCAGCATAAGAGCGGGGCTCGGCACAGATACGCAGTATTTT. Protein product: CASIRAGLGTDTQYF.

This clone has only one observation. The CDR3 here is CASRLRGRTTKNIQYF. CDR3 sequence (DNA): TGTGCCAGCAGATTGAGGGGCAGGACTACCAAAAACATTCAGTACTTC. The rearrangement uses TRBV5-8 and TRBJ2-4, with a tentative D call TRBD2 (6 bases). The CDR3 loop spans 16 amino acids. Germline V gene sequence: CDR1 SGHTS, CDR2 YDEGEE. V lost 5 bases and J lost 2, with 17 bases in between. The entire variable domain, with the rest obtained from reference TRBV5-8 and TRBJ2-4, is as follows: EAGVTQSPTHLIKTRGQQATLRCSPISGHTSVYWYQQALGLGLQFLLWYDEGEERNRGNFPPRFSGRQFPNYSSELNVNALELEDSALYLCASRLRGRTTKNIQYFGAGTRLSVL.

The genes are TRBV5-6 and TRBJ2-3, with 8 bases identical to TRBD2. Germline lookup yields CDR1 SGHDT and CDR2 YYEEEE. The CDR3 runs 17 residues. With 2 bases clipped from V and 2 bases from J, the junction kept 10 bases outside the gene matches. In nucleotides, the CDR3 is TGTGCCAGCAGCTTTCGGGGTAGCGGGGTGTCCACAGATACGCAGTATTTT. The encoded protein is CASSFRGSGVSTDTQYF.

This clone is a singleton in its sample. The genes are TRBV5-1 and TRBJ2-4, with TRBD1 as a possible D gene (7 bases). Germline V lookup: CDR1 SGHRS, CDR2 YFSETQ. V was cut by 4 bases and J by 3 bases, with 14 bases left in between. This CDR3 contains 15 residues. The CDR3 spells CASSAGQPGKNIQYF. CDR3 bases: TGCGCCAGCAGCGCGGGACAGCCGGGCAAAAACATTCAGTACTTC.

The chain is built from TRBV4-1 and TRBJ2-1; TRBD1 might be the D (5 bases). Germline V lookup: CDR1 MGHRA, CDR2 YSYEKL. This CDR3 spans 14 amino acids. V shed 4 bases and J shed 5 bases, with 12 bases lying between them. The CDR3 DNA reads as TGCGCCAGCAGCCCTGGGGCTTTCAACAATGAGCAGTTCTTC. It is translated as CASSPGAFNNEQFF.

The chain joins TRBV19 to TRBJ2-7; TRBD1 might be the D (6 bases). The CDR3 length is 15 residues. CDR1 and CDR2 (germline): LNHDA, SQIVND (reference sequence). V gave up 5 bases and J gave up 0 bases, with 14 bases separating them. DNA of the CDR3: TGTGCCAGTAGTTTCTCCTGGACAGCCTCCTACGAGCAGTACTTC. This encodes CASSFSWTASYEQYF.

The V call is TRBV7-8, the J call TRBJ1-1, with D tentatively TRBD1 (6 bases). The CDR3 covers 15 residues. The germline V gene encodes CDR1 SGHVS and CDR2 FQNEAQ. V lost 5 bases to trimming and J lost 2 bases, with 15 bases between them. For the CDR3, the DNA is TGTGCCAGCAGCCCCCGTGGGGGGGCCAACACTGAAGCTTTCTTT. Residues: CASSPRGGANTEAFF.

J is TRBJ2-7 and V is TRBV7-3; TRBD2 agrees at 7 bases. This CDR3 is built from 13 residues. With V trimmed by 2 bases and J by 4 bases, 2 bases remained unmatched. Germline V lookup: CDR1 SGHTA, CDR2 FQGTGA. The CDR3 region has the DNA TGTGCCAGCAGCTTACTCGGGGGGTACGAGCAGTACTTC. Amino acid sequence: CASSLLGGYEQYF.

This clone was recorded at least ten times. This sequence joins TRBV27 and TRBJ1-2; no firm D call. The CDR3 runs 15 residues. V dropped 0 bases and J dropped 2 bases, with 10 bases sitting between them. Germline CDR1 MNHEY, CDR2 SMNVEV (reference sequence). CDR3 in amino acids: CASSLSTVKNYGYTF. DNA for the CDR3: TGTGCCAGCAGTTTATCCACAGTCAAAAACTATGGCTACACCTTC.

The chain joins TRBV6-5 to TRBJ2-3; 7 bases align to TRBD1. The CDR3 sequence is 16 residues long. V dropped 0 bases and J dropped 0; count of bases not matched to a gene: 3. Per the germline V gene, CDR1 is MNHEY and CDR2 is SVGAGI. The CDR3 sequence is CASSYSGTVSTDTQYF. CDR3 DNA: TGTGCCAGCAGTTACTCTGGGACAGTCAGCACAGATACGCAGTATTTT.

This clone was detected once. The rearrangement links TRBV15 to TRBJ2-2, with D tentatively TRBD2 (5 bases). Germline loops: CDR1 LNHNV, CDR2 YYDKDF (reference sequence). The ends were cut back, 0 bases at V and 4 bases at J, with 15 bases in the middle. This CDR3 is built from 17 residues. The CDR3 DNA is TGTGCCACCAGCAGAGATTTGGCAGGCGCGGGCACCGGGGAGCTGTTTTTT. This codes for CATSRDLAGAGTGELFF.

This clone came up a few times. The chain links TRBV20-1 to TRBJ1-6; D is undetermined. V lost 3 bases to trimming and J lost 0 bases, with 9 bases between them. The length of the CDR3 is 15 residues. Germline V CDR1 and CDR2: DFQATT, SNEGSKA (reference sequence). CDR3 residues: CSASTGYSYNSPLHF. The DNA of the CDR3 is TGCAGTGCTAGTACCGGGTACTCCTATAATTCACCCCTCCACTTT.

The chain links TRBV9 to TRBJ2-2; tentatively, D is TRBD1 (5 bases). The CDR3 runs to 14 residues. Germline CDR1 reads SGDLS; CDR2 reads YYNGEE. Trimming stripped 0 bases from V and 5 bases from J, with 8 bases between. CDR3 sequence: CASSVGRATGELFF. The CDR3 DNA reads TGTGCCAGCAGCGTAGGCAGGGCGACCGGGGAGCTGTTTTTT.

The rearrangement links TRBV28 to TRBJ1-1, with a possible D match to TRBD1 (5 bases). CDR1 is MDHEN, CDR2 SYDVKM, per germline. The CDR3 sequence is 15 residues long. The V end was cut by 5 bases, the J end by 1 base, with 14 bases between. As DNA, the CDR3 is TGTGCCAGCAGTCCCCAGACAGCTTGGAACACTGAAGCTTTCTTT. Residues: CASSPQTAWNTEAFF.

The rearrangement links TRBV19 to TRBJ1-5; 8 bases fit TRBD1. The CDR3 totals 17 residues. The germline CDR1 and CDR2 sequences are LNHDA and SQIVND (reference sequence). Losses at the gene ends were 7 bases for V and 1 base for J; bases not matched to a gene: 12. The CDR3 DNA follows: TGTGCCAGTATATTGATGGACAGGGCGAAAAGCAATCAGCCCCAGCATTTT. Translation gives CASILMDRAKSNQPQHF.

A single count supports this clone. One junction end does not reproduce the germline sequence, and a read error may be involved. The rearrangement uses TRBV15 and TRBJ2-7; tentatively, D is TRBD1 (5 bases). The CDR3 runs to 12 residues. CDR1 and CDR2 (germline): LNHNV, YYDKDF (reference sequence). The CDR3 region has the DNA TGTGCCACCAGCGATAGGACAAGCGAGCGGTACTTC. The encoded protein is CATSDRTSERYF.

CDR3 amino acids: CASSWTGTNEKLFF. Here the CDR3 DNA reads TGTGCCAGCAGCTGGACAGGTACTAATGAAAAACTGTTTTTT. The V gene is TRBV5-6, the J gene TRBJ1-4, with TRBD1 identical over 7 bases. Germline CDR1 is SGHDT and CDR2 is YYEEEE. CDR3 size: 14 residues. V lost 3 bases to trimming and J lost 2 bases; unmatched junction nucleotides: 1.

The chain carries TRBV9 and TRBJ2-2, with 7 bases matching TRBD2. The CDR3 runs to 14 residues. The ends lost 3 bases at V and 3 bases at J; junction bases unmatched: 2. Germline CDR1 SGDLS, CDR2 YYNGEE. The CDR3 here is CASSEGLHTGELFF. The CDR3, as DNA: TGTGCCAGCAGCGAGGGACTACACACCGGGGAGCTGTTTTTT.

This chain connects TRBV18 to TRBJ1-4; 9 bases are a match to TRBD1. Per germline, CDR1 KGHSH and CDR2 LQKENI. CDR3 length equals 16 residues. The V segment lost 1 base and the J segment 5 bases; nucleotides outside the gene matches: 5. The CDR3 here is CASSPQTGTGNEKLFF. The CDR3 DNA is TGTGCCAGCTCACCACAGACCGGGACAGGGAATGAAAAACTGTTTTTT. Full variable domain (outside the CDR3, taken from reference TRBV18 and TRBJ1-4): NAGVMQNPRHLVRRRGQEARLRCSPMKGHSHVYWYRQLPEEGLKFMVYLQKENIIDESGMPKERFSAEFPKEGPSILRIQQVVRGDSAAYFCASSPQTGTGNEKLFFGSGTQLSVL.

The chain joins TRBV5-4 to TRBJ1-2; 7 bases are a match to TRBD1. Germline V gene sequence: CDR1 SGHNT, CDR2 YYREEE (reference sequence). With 3 bases clipped from V and 2 bases from J, the junction kept 4 bases outside the gene matches. The CDR3 is 14 residues long. The CDR3 nucleotides are TGTGCCAGCAGCTCGAGACAGGGAAACTATGGCTACACCTTC. Its protein is CASSSRQGNYGYTF. The full variable domain, its missing parts supplied by reference TRBV5-4 and TRBJ1-2, is ETGVTQSPTHLIKTRGQQVTLRCSSQSGHNTVSWYQQALGQGPQFIFQYYREEENGRGNFPPRFSGLQFPNYSSELNVNALELDDSALYLCASSSRQGNYGYTFGSGTRLTVV.

This chain uses TRBV4-2 with TRBJ2-2, with D maybe TRBD2 (6 bases). The V and J ends lost 6 bases and 1 base respectively, with 15 bases between them. Per the germline V gene, CDR1 is LGHNA and CDR2 is YNFKEQ. The CDR3 is 16 residues long. The CDR3 sequence: CASRYSGTVNTGELFF. The CDR3 region has the DNA TGTGCCAGCAGGTACTCCGGGACTGTGAACACCGGGGAGCTGTTTTTT.